What follows are 5 T cell receptor beta chains derived from one specimen sequenced in a study of T cells in localized non-small cell lung cancer. The table came from immunoSEQ multiplex PCR; TCRdb's copy has only in-frame clones and leaves some out. The data contain about 33,000 clones, around 80% of them singletons. Sequenced here: peripheral blood, sampled before any cancer treatment. These receptors came from a male donor at least 60 years old with stage III squamous cell lung carcinoma.

The gene calls are TRBV19 and TRBJ1-4; tentatively, D is TRBD1 (5 bases). Germline V lookup: CDR1 LNHDA, CDR2 SQIVND (reference sequence). Trimming removed 9 bases at V and 6 bases at J, with 11 bases between. The CDR3 covers 12 residues. The CDR3 here is CASGTLDEKLFF. CDR3 DNA sequence: TGTGCCAGCGGGACCTTAGATGAAAAACTGTTTTTT.

The chain links TRBV6-1 to TRBJ1-3, with D possibly matching TRBD1 (5 bases). Trimming shortened V by 6 bases and J by 0 bases, and 12 bases separated the two germline ends. Germline lookup yields CDR1 MNHNS and CDR2 SASEGT. CDR3 length: 15 residues. The CDR3 DNA reads TGTGCCAGCAGCCACAGGCCGAGCTCTGGAAACACCATATATTTT. This sequence encodes CASSHRPSSGNTIYF.

This chain connects TRBV27 to TRBJ1-1; D is unresolved. The CDR3 consists of 13 residues. Germline lookup yields CDR1 MNHEY and CDR2 SMNVEV (reference sequence). V shed 3 bases and J shed 1 base, with 6 bases lying between them. The CDR3 sequence: CASSFGENTEAFF. CDR3 nucleotides: TGTGCCAGCAGTTTCGGGGAGAACACTGAAGCTTTCTTT.

This clone has a handful of counts. This rearrangement joins TRBV5-1 to TRBJ2-1; TRBD1 is a possible D gene (5 bases). This CDR3 comprises 12 residues. Germline-derived CDR1 and CDR2 are SGHRS and YFSETQ. Trimming removed 4 bases from V and 8 bases from J, with 10 bases in between. CDR3 in DNA: TGCGCCAGCAGCGAAGGGGCCCATGAGCAGTTCTTC. Translated, it gives CASSEGAHEQFF.

The gene calls are TRBV19 and TRBJ1-2; TRBD1 aligns across 9 bases. The trim removed 3 bases at V and 6 bases at J, leaving 5 bases unmatched. The CDR3 is 14 amino acids. Germline V gives CDR1 LNHDA, CDR2 SQIVND (reference sequence). The CDR3 region is CASSMGQGRNGYTF. DNA of the CDR3: TGTGCCAGTAGTATGGGACAGGGAAGAAATGGCTACACCTTC.